The T cell receptor beta chain described here comes from a study of shared clonotypes between healthy human individuals. Ten immunoSEQ deep assay plates held the unsorted PBMC DNA. The table came from immunoSEQ multiplex PCR; TCRdb's copy has only in-frame clones and leaves some out. The sample has 530,000 or so clones, about 79% seen once. The CDR3 runs to 11 residues. Germline assignment: CDR1 DFQATT and CDR2 SNEGSKA (reference sequence). The ends were cut back, 6 bases at V and 5 bases at J, with 10 bases in the middle. This sequence was found in a woman between 40 and 55 years old in good health. Some clones in this sample may be carry-over from other donors' samples. The rearrangement joins TRBV20-1 to TRBJ2-5; D remains unclear. The sample comprised PBMCs. The CDR3 bases are TGCAGTGCGGGCCCGGCGGAGACCCAGTACTTC. Amino acid sequence: CSAGPAETQYF.